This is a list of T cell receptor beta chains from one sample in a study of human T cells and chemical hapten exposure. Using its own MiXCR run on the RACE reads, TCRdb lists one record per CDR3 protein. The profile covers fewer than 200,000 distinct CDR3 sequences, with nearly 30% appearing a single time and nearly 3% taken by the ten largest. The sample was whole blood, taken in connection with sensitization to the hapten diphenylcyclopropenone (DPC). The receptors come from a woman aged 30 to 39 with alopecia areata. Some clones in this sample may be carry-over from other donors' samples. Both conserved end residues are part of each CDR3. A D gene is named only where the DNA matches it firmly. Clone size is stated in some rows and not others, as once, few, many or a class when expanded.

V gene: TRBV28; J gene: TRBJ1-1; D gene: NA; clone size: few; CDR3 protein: CASSFAGRVTVTEAFF; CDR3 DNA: TGTGCCAGCAGTTTTGCGGGGAGGGTTACGGTCACTGAAGCTTTCTTT
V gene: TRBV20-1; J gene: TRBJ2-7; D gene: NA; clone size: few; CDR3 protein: CSARVFRGEQYF; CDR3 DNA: TGCAGTGCTAGAGTTTTTAGGGGCGAGCAGTACTTC
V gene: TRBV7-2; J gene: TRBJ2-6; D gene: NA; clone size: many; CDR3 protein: CASSLAGANVLTF; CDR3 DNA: TGTGCCAGCAGCTTAGCTGGGGCCAACGTCCTGACTTTC
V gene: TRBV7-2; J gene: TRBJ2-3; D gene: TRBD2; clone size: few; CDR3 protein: CASSLESGRLTDTQYF; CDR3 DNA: TGTGCCAGCAGCTTAGAGAGCGGGAGGTTGACAGATACGCAGTATTTT
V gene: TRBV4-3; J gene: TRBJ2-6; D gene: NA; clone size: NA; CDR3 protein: CASRGGHGANVLTF; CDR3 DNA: TGCGCCAGCAGAGGGGGGCATGGGGCCAACGTCCTGACTTTC
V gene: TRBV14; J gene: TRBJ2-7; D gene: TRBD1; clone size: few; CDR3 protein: CASSQDGYRGQRQYF; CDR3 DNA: TGTGCCAGCAGCCAAGATGGCTACAGGGGGCAACGGCAGTACTTC
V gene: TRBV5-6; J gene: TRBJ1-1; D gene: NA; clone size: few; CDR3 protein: CASSPGNSLEAFF; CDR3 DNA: TGTGCCAGCAGCCCAGGGAACTCGCTGGAAGCTTTCTTT
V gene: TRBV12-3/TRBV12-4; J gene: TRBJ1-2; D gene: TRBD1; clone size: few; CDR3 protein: CASSRDQGAHYGYTF; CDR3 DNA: TGTGCCAGCAGTCGGGACCAGGGGGCTCACTATGGCTACACCTTC
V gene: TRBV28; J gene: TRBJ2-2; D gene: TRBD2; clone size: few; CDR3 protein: CASSLGGVSTGELFF; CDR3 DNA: TGTGCCAGCAGTTTGGGAGGGGTGAGCACCGGGGAGCTGTTTTTT
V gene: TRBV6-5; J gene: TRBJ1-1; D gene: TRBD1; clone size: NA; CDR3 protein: CASSPTGGTEAFF; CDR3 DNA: TGTGCCAGCAGTCCAACAGGGGGGACTGAAGCTTTCTTT
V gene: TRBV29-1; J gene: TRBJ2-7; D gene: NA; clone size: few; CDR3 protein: CSVGIAGNEQYF; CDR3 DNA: TGCAGCGTTGGTATTGCAGGGAACGAGCAGTACTTC
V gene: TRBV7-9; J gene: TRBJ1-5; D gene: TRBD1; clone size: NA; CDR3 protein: CASSLGQGSGAQHF; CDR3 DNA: TGTGCCAGCAGCTTAGGACAGGGGTCTGGGGCCCAGCATTTT
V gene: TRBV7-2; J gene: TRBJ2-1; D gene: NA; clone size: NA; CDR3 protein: CASSYRNEQFF; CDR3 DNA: TGTGCCAGCAGCTACCGGAATGAGCAGTTCTTC
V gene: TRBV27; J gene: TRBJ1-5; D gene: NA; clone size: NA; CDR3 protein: CASRSIRGPGVSNQPQHF; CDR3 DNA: TGTGCCAGCAGAAGCATCAGGGGTCCCGGGGTAAGCAATCAGCCCCAGCATTTT
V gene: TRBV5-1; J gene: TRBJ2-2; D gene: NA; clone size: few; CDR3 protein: CASSLMLAAGGTGELFF; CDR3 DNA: TGCGCCAGCAGCTTGATGTTAGCGGCAGGGGGGACCGGGGAGCTGTTTTTT
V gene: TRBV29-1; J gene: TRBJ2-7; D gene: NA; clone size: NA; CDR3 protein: CSVDGGGGYEQYF; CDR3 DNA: TGCAGCGTTGATGGAGGGGGCGGCTACGAGCAGTACTTC
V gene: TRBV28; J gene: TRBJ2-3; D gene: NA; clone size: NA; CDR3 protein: CASSLWAGTDTQYF; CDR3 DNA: TGTGCCAGCAGTTTATGGGCTGGCACAGATACGCAGTATTTT
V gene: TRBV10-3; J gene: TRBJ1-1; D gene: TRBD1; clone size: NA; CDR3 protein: CATYNRQGNTEAFF; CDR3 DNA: TGTGCCACCTACAACCGACAGGGCAACACTGAAGCTTTCTTT
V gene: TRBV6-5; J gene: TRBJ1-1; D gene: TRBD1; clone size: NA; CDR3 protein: CASSFTGTGVRTEAFF; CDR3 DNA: TGTGCCAGCAGTTTTACCGGGACAGGGGTGAGGACTGAAGCTTTCTTT
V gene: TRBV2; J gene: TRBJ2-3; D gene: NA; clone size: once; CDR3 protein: CANSVFPGQAGTQYF; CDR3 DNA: TGTGCCAACAGTGTCTTTCCGGGCCAAGCCGGTACGCAGTATTTT
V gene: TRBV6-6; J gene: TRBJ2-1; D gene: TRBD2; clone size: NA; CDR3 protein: CAGRLREKDNEQFF; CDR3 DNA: TGTGCCGGCCGTTTGCGGGAGAAAGACAATGAGCAGTTCTTC
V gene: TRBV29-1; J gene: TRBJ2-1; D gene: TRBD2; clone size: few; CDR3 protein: CSVEQFREGEQFF; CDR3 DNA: TGCAGCGTGGAACAGTTTCGGGAGGGCGAGCAGTTCTTC
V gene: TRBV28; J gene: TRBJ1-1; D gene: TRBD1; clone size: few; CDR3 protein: CASSLYRGDTEAFF; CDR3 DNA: TGTGCCAGCAGTTTATACAGGGGGGACACTGAAGCTTTCTTT